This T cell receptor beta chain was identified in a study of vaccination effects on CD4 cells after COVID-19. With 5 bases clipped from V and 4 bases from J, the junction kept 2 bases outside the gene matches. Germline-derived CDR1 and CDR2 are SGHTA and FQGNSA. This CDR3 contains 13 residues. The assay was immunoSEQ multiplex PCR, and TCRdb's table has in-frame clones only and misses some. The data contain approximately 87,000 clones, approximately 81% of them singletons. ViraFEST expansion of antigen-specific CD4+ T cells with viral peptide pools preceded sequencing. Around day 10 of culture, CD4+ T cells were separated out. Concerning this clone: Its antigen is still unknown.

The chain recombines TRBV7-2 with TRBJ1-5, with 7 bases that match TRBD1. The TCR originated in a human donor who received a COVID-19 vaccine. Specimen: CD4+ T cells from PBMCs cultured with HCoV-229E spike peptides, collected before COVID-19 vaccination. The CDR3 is CASSRQGNQPQHF. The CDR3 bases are TGTGCCAGCAGCAGACAGGGTAATCAGCCCCAGCATTTT.